One sample yielded the 32 T cell receptor beta chains listed below, sequenced in a study of blood T cells in healthy people across ages. Together with a sample-barcoded 5' primer, a J-beta primer mix was included in a second PCR lasting roughly 6 to 12 cycles. TCRdb used MiXCR to reprocess the 5' RACE reads, holding one entry per CDR3 protein. This sample has 1.5 million to 2 million distinct CDR3 sequences; around half occur once, and the top ten carry less than 2.5%. The sequenced sample was blood. These receptors originate from a woman between 40 and 55 years old in good health.

This sequence joins TRBV4-2 and TRBJ2-3; D is tentatively TRBD1 or TRBD2 (6 bases each). This CDR3 has 17 residues. With 0 bases removed from V and 6 bases from J, the gap between germline ends came to 19 bases. The germline CDR1 and CDR2 sequences are LGHNA and YNFKEQ. This CDR3 is CASSQDWAGTRMDTQYF. In nucleotides, the CDR3 is TGTGCCAGCAGCCAAGATTGGGCGGGGACACGCATGGATACGCAGTATTTT.

The chain employs TRBV20-1 and TRBJ1-1; maybe TRBD1 (6 bases). Trimming cost V 5 bases and J 6 bases, with 16 bases left between them. This CDR3 contains 13 residues. CDR1 DFQATT and CDR2 SNEGSKA come from the germline V gene (reference sequence). The CDR3: CSAAQGRVSEAFF. The CDR3 DNA follows: TGCAGTGCTGCCCAGGGGAGGGTTTCTGAAGCTTTCTTT.

The chain is built from TRBV9 and TRBJ2-7; either TRBD1 or TRBD2 may fit D (5 bases each). The J call could be wrong; TRBJ2-5 is a better fit for the DNA end. Germline assignment: CDR1 SGDLS and CDR2 YYNGEE. This CDR3 contains 14 residues. The CDR3 loop is CASSVDRWGETQYF. Here the CDR3 DNA reads TGTGCCAGCAGCGTAGATCGGTGGGGGGAGACCCAGTACTTC.

This rearrangement joins TRBV27 to TRBJ1-4; D not resolved. Germline lookup yields CDR1 MNHEY and CDR2 SMNVEV (reference sequence). Trimming shortened V by 2 bases and J by 8 bases, and 9 bases separated the two germline ends. The CDR3 extends over 13 amino acids. CDR3 amino acids: CASSLGSREKLFF. CDR3 nucleotide sequence: TGTGCCAGCAGTTTAGGGTCGCGAGAAAAACTGTTTTTT.

This chain joins TRBV7-2 and TRBJ1-5; the match to TRBD1 covers 8 bases. Looked up from germline, CDR1 is SGHTA and CDR2 is FQGNSA. The J segment lost 6 bases and the V segment lost 6 bases, leaving 7 bases of the junction unmatched. This CDR3 spans 14 amino acids. The CDR3 is CASSSRQGSQPQHF. The DNA for the CDR3 is TGTGCCAGCAGTTCCCGACAGGGGAGTCAGCCCCAGCATTTT.

The rearrangement uses TRBV6-4 and TRBJ2-3, with TRBD1 matching 8 bases. There are 15 residues in the CDR3. Germline V CDR1 and CDR2: MRHNA, SNTAGT. Trimming took 7 bases from V and 6 from J; bases not matched to a gene: 12. CDR3 sequence: CASTSPDRVRDTQYF. CDR3 nucleotide sequence: TGTGCCAGCACTTCTCCGGACAGGGTCCGGGATACGCAGTATTTT.

This chain joins TRBV6-2 or TRBV6-3 and TRBJ1-2; D possibly corresponds to TRBD1 (6 bases). The germline CDR1 and CDR2 sequences are MNHEY and SVGEGT. Trimming removed 2 bases at V and 3 bases at J, with 10 bases between. This CDR3 has 14 amino acids. CDR3 nucleotides: TGTGCCAGCAGTTACACGGCAGGGGACTATGGCTACACCTTC. It translates to CASSYTAGDYGYTF.

The chain combines TRBV6-4 with TRBJ2-2; D may be TRBD1 (6 bases). Germline CDR1 reads MRHNA; CDR2 reads SNTAGT. The CDR3 is 14 amino acids. Trimming left V 7 bases short and J 5 bases short, with 14 bases between. Here the CDR3 DNA reads TGTGCCAGCAAGGCGAACAGGGAAACCGGGGAGCTGTTTTTT. It yields the protein CASKANRETGELFF.

The chain recombines TRBV4-1 with TRBJ2-4; D call uncertain. There are 16 residues in the CDR3. V lost 0 bases and J 4 bases, leaving 13 bases between the germline ends. The germline V gene encodes CDR1 MGHRA and CDR2 YSYEKL. CDR3 sequence reads: CASSQERSRVKNIQYF. In DNA, the CDR3 is TGCGCCAGCAGCCAAGAGAGATCCAGAGTAAAAAACATTCAGTACTTC.

This clonotype was observed a single time. This may arise from a read error, as a much more abundant clone is one base away. The rearrangement joins TRBV10-3 to TRBJ2-7; 7 nucleotides agree with TRBD1. The CDR3 covers 15 residues. V dropped 2 bases and J dropped 2; count of bases not matched to a gene: 6. Per the germline V gene, CDR1 is ENHRY and CDR2 is SYGVKD. The CDR3 loop reads CAISEAGGPAYEQYF. CDR3 nucleotides: TGTGCCATCAGTGAGGCAGGGGGTCCCGCCTACGAGCAGTACTTC.

The V gene is TRBV7-2, the J gene TRBJ1-4, with 7 bases matching TRBD1. Per the germline V gene, CDR1 is SGHTA and CDR2 is FQGNSA. The CDR3 sequence is 15 residues long. V lost 5 bases to trimming and J lost 8 bases; unmatched junction nucleotides: 11. The CDR3 sequence: CASSPRTGPREKLFF. CDR3 nucleotide sequence: TGTGCCAGCAGCCCCAGGACAGGCCCTAGAGAAAAACTGTTTTTT.

V usage is TRBV6-2 or TRBV6-3 and J usage is TRBJ2-3; TRBD1 is a possible D gene (5 bases). From germline, CDR1 is MNHEY and CDR2 SVGEGT. Trimming stripped 2 bases from V and 2 bases from J, with 17 bases between. The CDR3 loop spans 17 amino acids. CDR3 amino acids: CASSYTAREYDTDTQYF. In DNA, the CDR3 is TGTGCCAGCAGTTACACCGCCAGGGAATACGACACAGATACGCAGTATTTT.

The chain joins TRBV7-2 to TRBJ1-1; D call uncertain. V lost 3 bases and J 4 bases, leaving 12 bases between the germline ends. The germline V gene encodes CDR1 SGHTA and CDR2 FQGNSA. The length of the CDR3 is 14 residues. The CDR3 spells CASSLVVEGTEAFF. CDR3 bases: TGTGCCAGCAGCTTGGTCGTGGAGGGCACTGAAGCTTTCTTT.

The chain uses TRBV10-2 and TRBJ2-5; 10 bases are a match to TRBD2. CDR1 WSHSY and CDR2 SAAADI come from the germline V gene. With 7 bases clipped from V and 1 base from J, the junction kept 6 bases outside the gene matches. The CDR3 is made up of 15 amino acids. The CDR3 loop reads CASTHSGGLQETQYF. The DNA for the CDR3 is TGCGCCAGCACTCATAGCGGGGGGCTCCAAGAGACCCAGTACTTC.

This chain links TRBV27 with TRBJ2-5; tentatively, D is TRBD2 (5 bases). V gave up 0 bases and J gave up 5 bases, with 10 bases separating them. CDR3 length: 14 residues. Germline CDR1 is MNHEY and CDR2 is SMNVEV (reference sequence). The CDR3 is CASSLSARGETQYF. CDR3 nucleotides: TGTGCCAGCAGTTTATCTGCTAGAGGGGAGACCCAGTACTTC.

V is TRBV6-5 and J is TRBJ1-2; 7 bases agree with TRBD1. The ends lost 5 bases at V and 4 bases at J; junction bases unmatched: 10. CDR1 and CDR2 (germline): MNHEY, SVGAGI. This CDR3 is built from 15 residues. The CDR3 DNA is TGTGCCAGCAGTCCCGACAGGGTTTCTGGCTATGGCTACACCTTC. Translating it yields CASSPDRVSGYGYTF.

This clonotype came up a few times. V is TRBV7-8 and J is TRBJ1-2, with 8 bases aligning to TRBD1. J was trimmed by 5 bases and V by 6 bases; bases with no gene match: 8. Germline V lookup: CDR1 SGHVS, CDR2 FQNEAQ. The CDR3 contains 14 residues. Here the CDR3 DNA reads TGTGCCAGCAGTTCCTCCGGGACAGGTTATGGCTACACCTTC. This codes for CASSSSGTGYGYTF.

The chain couples TRBV6-4 to TRBJ1-4, with TRBD1 identical over 7 bases. This CDR3 is built from 14 residues. Trimming at V came to 6 bases and at J to 6 bases, leaving 7 bases not matched to a gene. Germline V lookup: CDR1 MRHNA, CDR2 SNTAGT. The CDR3 loop reads CASRMTGLDEKLFF. CDR3 bases: TGTGCCAGCAGGATGACAGGGCTAGATGAAAAACTGTTTTTT.

The CDR3 DNA reads as TGTGCCAGCAGCTTCGGACTAGCGGGGTATACTGAGCAGTTCTTC. This sequence encodes CASSFGLAGYTEQFF. The chain couples TRBV7-3 to TRBJ2-1, with 12 positions matching TRBD2. After removal of 3 bases from V and 9 bases from J, the junction contained 6 bases not matched to a gene. Germline V CDR1 and CDR2: SGHTA, FQGTGA. CDR3 length: 15 amino acids.

This CDR3 reads CASRREGNTDTQYF. In DNA, the CDR3 is TGTGCCAGCAGGCGTGAAGGGAACACAGATACGCAGTATTTT. The chain combines TRBV25-1 with TRBJ2-3; no clear D gene. The CDR3 extends over 14 amino acids. Trimming removed 6 bases at V and 2 bases at J, with 12 bases between. Germline CDR1 reads MGHDK; CDR2 reads SYGVNS.

The chain has TRBV5-1 and TRBJ2-3; 11 bases are a match to TRBD2. Germline lookup yields CDR1 SGHRS and CDR2 YFSETQ. This CDR3 comprises 18 residues. J gave up 0 bases and V 4 bases, and 10 bases lay outside the gene matches. CDR3 nucleotide sequence: TGCGCCAGCAGCCGTAGCGGGGGGGCTCTCCGGAGCACAGATACGCAGTATTTT. Protein product: CASSRSGGALRSTDTQYF.

Of note for this clonotype: A read error may produce the germline difference seen at one junction end. The gene calls are TRBV4-3 and TRBJ1-6; no reliable D call. The CDR3 consists of 16 residues. Germline loops: CDR1 LGHNA, CDR2 YSLEER. The CDR3 sequence is CASSQDESSYNSPLHF. DNA of the CDR3: TGCGCCAGCAGTCAAGACGAAAGCTCCTATAATTCACCCCTCCACTTT.

The CDR3 sequence: CSAFWTSGSFPTDTQYF. The CDR3 DNA is TGCAGTGCTTTTTGGACTAGCGGGTCATTTCCCACAGATACGCAGTATTTT. The gene calls are TRBV20-1 and TRBJ2-3, with 11 bases fitting TRBD2. Germline V gives CDR1 DFQATT, CDR2 SNEGSKA (reference sequence). The V segment lost 5 bases and the J segment 2 bases; nucleotides outside the gene matches: 12. CDR3 length: 17 residues.

This clonotype was detected a few times. The CDR3: CASSQGLAGVLSGANVLTF. The CDR3 DNA follows: TGCGCCAGCAGCCAAGGACTAGCGGGGGTGCTCTCTGGGGCCAACGTCCTGACTTTC. The V call is TRBV4-3, the J call TRBJ2-6; the match to TRBD2 covers 12 bases. CDR1 LGHNA and CDR2 YSLEER come from the germline V gene. CDR3 length: 19 amino acids. Trimming cost V 1 base and J 0 bases; bases outside gene matches: 4.

CDR3: CASRSRWSYGYTF. The CDR3 region has the DNA TGTGCCAGCAGGAGTAGATGGTCCTATGGCTACACCTTC. The chain couples TRBV6-5 to TRBJ1-2; D unclear. The CDR3 is 13 residues long. Per the germline V gene, CDR1 is MNHEY and CDR2 is SVGAGI. The V gene lost 6 bases and the J gene lost 4 bases, with 12 bases spanning the gap.

The V gene is TRBV10-3, the J gene TRBJ2-5; 7 bases agree with TRBD2. The CDR3 consists of 13 residues. Germline CDR1 reads ENHRY; CDR2 reads SYGVKD. The V and J ends lost 6 bases and 3 bases, in that order; junction bases with no gene match: 4. CDR3 protein: CAIRETSKETQYF. CDR3 coding DNA: TGTGCCATCAGGGAGACTAGCAAAGAGACCCAGTACTTC.

This chain uses TRBV7-9 with TRBJ1-2; 9 nucleotides align to TRBD1. This CDR3 is built from 17 residues. CDR1 is SEHNR and CDR2 is FQNEAQ in the germline V gene (reference sequence). V was clipped by 5 bases and J by 0 bases; unmatched bases: 10. The CDR3 loop is CASSPRDRVPSNYGYTF. The CDR3 coding sequence is TGTGCCAGCAGCCCCCGGGACAGGGTCCCCTCTAACTATGGCTACACCTTC.

The V gene is TRBV28, the J gene TRBJ2-3, with D unresolved. Per the germline V gene, CDR1 is MDHEN and CDR2 is SYDVKM. The CDR3 length is 14 residues. V lost 7 bases and J 0 bases, leaving 11 bases between the germline ends. In DNA, the CDR3 is TGTGCCAGCAACTGGGAAGGGAGCACAGATACGCAGTATTTT. As protein: CASNWEGSTDTQYF.

The rearrangement joins TRBV7-2 to TRBJ2-1; TRBD2 matches at 11 bases. Unmatched junction bases numbered 9, after V lost 5 bases and J lost 6 bases. The CDR3 is 16 amino acids. Germline CDR1 is SGHTA and CDR2 is FQGNSA. The CDR3 sequence is CASSPGGLAGGNEQFF. DNA for the CDR3: TGTGCCAGCAGCCCCGGTGGGCTAGCGGGGGGCAATGAGCAGTTCTTC.

The chain uses TRBV5-1 and TRBJ2-7, with 8 bases aligning to TRBD2. V lost 7 bases to trimming and J lost 0 bases; unmatched junction nucleotides: 6. Germline assignment: CDR1 SGHRS and CDR2 YFSETQ. The CDR3 contains 14 residues. The CDR3 DNA is TGCGCCAGCCACCCTACTAGCGGCTCCTACGAGCAGTACTTC. Its translation is CASHPTSGSYEQYF.

This clonotype came up a few times. The V gene is TRBV6-5, the J gene TRBJ1-2, with D possibly matching TRBD1 (6 bases). Per germline, CDR1 MNHEY and CDR2 SVGAGI. V shed 0 bases and J shed 2 bases, with 13 bases lying between them. The CDR3 has 16 residues. Here the CDR3 reads CASSYSSGAQNYGYTF. CDR3 nucleotides: TGTGCCAGCAGTTACTCGTCGGGGGCGCAGAACTATGGCTACACCTTC.

This clonotype was detected only a few times. The chain couples TRBV28 to TRBJ2-1, with 13 bases identical to TRBD2. This CDR3 has 16 amino acids. Germline trimming cut 3 bases from V and 8 bases from J; bases unmatched to any gene: 7. The germline CDR1 and CDR2 sequences are MDHEN and SYDVKM. The CDR3 loop reads CASSFRTSGSIDEQFF. The CDR3, as DNA: TGTGCCAGCAGTTTCCGGACTAGCGGGAGTATTGATGAGCAGTTCTTC.